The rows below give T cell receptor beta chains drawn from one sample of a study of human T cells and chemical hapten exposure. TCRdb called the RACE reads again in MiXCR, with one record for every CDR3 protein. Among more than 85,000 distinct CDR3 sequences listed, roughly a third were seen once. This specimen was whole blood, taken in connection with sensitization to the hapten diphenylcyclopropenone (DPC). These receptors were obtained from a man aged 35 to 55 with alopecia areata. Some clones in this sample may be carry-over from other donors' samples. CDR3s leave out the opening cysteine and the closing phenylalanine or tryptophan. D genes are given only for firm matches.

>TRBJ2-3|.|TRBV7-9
ASSPKQNPDTQY
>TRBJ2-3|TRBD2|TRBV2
ASSDHGRSYTDTQY
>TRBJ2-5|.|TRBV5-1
ASSIAGYQETQY
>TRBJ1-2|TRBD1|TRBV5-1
ASRSTGTGGIYT
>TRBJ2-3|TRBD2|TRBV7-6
ASSQWTSAGAFTQY
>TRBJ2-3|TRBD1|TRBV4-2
ASSPGATGGTQY
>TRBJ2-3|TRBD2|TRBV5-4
ASSLDSGSFDTQY
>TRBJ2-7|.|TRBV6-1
ASSEQDTYSYEQY
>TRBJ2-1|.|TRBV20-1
SAAEVTSYNEQF
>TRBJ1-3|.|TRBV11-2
ASSSYRGSSGNTIY
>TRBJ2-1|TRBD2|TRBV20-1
SAQTSGQVDYNEQF
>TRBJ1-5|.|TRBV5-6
ASSLVGGRSGYSNQPQH
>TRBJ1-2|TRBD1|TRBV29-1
SVGPDREGYT
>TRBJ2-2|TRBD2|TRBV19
ASSIVTSGTGELF
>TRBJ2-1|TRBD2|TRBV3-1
ASSQDPGEGPCYNEQF
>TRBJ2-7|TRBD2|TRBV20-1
SAPGLAGAYEQY
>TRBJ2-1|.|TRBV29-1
SVGRTEAIEQF
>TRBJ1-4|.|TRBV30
AWSKGATNEKLF
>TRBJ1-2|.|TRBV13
ASSLEHRAGYT
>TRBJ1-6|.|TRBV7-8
ASSLEGGNTSPLH
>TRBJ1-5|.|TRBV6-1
ASMFSTGQPQH
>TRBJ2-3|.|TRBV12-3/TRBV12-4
ASSLGSAVSYTDTQY
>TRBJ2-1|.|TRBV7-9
ASSPGTINEQF
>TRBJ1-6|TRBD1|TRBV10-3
AISNTGTGSSPLH
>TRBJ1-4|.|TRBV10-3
AISVDEKLF
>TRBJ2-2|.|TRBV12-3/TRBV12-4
ASTSTGELF
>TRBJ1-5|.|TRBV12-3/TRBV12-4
ASSASAGAIQPQH
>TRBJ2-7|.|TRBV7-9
ASSLANRGGSEQY
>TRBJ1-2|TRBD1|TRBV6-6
ASRGQRTGNYGYT
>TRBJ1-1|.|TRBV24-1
ATSDFGGTEAF
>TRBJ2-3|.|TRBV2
ASSEAADTQY
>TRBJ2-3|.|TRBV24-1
ATSGDVAEELDTQY
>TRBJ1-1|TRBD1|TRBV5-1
ASSPWTGPNTEAF
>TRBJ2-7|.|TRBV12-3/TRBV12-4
ASSPNRVRQY
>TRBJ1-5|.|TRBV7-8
ASSLVQISNQPQH
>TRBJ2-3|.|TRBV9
ASSVDLAPPQY
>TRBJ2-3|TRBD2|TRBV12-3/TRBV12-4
ASSPPPSGKTDTQY
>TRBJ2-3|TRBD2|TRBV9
ASSVRAGGTDTQY
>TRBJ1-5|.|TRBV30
AWSVGGQHEPQH
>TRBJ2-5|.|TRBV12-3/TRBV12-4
ASLYRQALQETQY
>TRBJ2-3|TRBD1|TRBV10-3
AIRPDRGSDTQY
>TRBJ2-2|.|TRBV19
ARPTLAYGTGELF
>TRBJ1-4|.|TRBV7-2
ASSPGQRREKLF
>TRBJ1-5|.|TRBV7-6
ASSPAGMEGRQPQH
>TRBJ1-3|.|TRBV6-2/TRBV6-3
ASRNEDVFISGNTIY
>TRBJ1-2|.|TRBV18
ASSPLGDNYGYT
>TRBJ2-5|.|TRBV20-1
SASWRRGAFQETQY
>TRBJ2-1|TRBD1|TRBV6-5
ASSYSGQGRVDEQF
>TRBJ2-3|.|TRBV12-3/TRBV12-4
ASRPLISAGIDTQY